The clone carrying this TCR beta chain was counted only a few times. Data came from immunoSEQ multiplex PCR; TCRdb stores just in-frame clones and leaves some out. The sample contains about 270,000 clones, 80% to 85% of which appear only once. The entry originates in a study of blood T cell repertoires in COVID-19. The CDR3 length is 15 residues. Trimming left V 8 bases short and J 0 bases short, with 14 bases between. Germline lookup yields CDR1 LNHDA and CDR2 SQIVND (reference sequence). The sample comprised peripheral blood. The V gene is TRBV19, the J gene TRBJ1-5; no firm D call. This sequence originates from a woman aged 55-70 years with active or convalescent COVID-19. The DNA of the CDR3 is TGTGCCAGTCGGGGTTTGGTATTTAGCAATCAGCCCCAGCATTTT. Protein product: CASRGLVFSNQPQHF.